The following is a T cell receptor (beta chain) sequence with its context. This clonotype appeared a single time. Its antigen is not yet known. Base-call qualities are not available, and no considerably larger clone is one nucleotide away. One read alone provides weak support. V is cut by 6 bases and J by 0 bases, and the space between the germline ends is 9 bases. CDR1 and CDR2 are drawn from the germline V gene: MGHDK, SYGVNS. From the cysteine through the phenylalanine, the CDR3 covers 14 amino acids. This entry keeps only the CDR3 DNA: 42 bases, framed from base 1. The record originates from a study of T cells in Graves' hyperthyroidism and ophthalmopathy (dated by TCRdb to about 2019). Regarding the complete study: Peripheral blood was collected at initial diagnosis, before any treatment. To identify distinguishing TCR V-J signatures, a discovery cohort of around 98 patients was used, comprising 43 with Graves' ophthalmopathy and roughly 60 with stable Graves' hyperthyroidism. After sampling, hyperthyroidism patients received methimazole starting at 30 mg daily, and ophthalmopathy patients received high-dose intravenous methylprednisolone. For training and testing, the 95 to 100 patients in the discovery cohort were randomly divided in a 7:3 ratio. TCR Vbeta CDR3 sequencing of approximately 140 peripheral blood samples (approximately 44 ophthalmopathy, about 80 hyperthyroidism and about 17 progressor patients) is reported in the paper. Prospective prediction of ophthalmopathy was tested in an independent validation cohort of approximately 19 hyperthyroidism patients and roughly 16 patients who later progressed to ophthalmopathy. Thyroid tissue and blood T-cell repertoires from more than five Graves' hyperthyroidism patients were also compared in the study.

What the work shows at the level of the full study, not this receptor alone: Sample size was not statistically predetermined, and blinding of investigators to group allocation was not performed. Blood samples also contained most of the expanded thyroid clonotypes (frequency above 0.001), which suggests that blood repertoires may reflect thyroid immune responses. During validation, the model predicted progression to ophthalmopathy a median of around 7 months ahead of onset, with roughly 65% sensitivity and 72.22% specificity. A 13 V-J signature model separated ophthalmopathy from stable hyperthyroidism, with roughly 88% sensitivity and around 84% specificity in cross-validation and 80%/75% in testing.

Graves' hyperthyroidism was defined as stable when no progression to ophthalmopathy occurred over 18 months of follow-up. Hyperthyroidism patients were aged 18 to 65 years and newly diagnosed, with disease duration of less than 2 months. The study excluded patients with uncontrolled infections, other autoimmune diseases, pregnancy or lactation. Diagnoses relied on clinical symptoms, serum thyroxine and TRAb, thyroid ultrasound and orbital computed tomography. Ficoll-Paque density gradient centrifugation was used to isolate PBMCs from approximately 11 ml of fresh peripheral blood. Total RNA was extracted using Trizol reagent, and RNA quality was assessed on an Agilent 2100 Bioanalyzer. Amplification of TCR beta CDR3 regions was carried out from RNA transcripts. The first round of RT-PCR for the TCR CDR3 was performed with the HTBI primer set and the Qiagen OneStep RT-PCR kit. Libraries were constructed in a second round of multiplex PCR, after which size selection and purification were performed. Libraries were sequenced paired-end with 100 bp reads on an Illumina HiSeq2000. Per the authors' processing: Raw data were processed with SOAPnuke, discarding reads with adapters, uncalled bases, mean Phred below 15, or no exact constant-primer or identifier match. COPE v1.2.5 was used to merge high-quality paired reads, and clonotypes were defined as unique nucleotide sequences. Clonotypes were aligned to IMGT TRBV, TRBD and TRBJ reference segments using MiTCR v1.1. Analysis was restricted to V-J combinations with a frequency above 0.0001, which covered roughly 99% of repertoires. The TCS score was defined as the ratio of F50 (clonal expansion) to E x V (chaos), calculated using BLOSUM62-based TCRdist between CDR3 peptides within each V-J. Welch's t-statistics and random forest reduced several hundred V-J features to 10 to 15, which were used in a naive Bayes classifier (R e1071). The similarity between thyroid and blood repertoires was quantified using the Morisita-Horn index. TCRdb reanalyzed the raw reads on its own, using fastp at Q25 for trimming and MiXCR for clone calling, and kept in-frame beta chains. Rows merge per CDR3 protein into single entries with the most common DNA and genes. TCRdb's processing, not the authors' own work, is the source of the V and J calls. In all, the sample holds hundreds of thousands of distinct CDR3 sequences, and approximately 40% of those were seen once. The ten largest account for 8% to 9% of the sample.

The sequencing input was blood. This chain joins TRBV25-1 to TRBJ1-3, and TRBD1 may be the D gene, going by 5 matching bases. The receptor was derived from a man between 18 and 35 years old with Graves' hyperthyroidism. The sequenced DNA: TGTGCCAGCAGAGGGGCGAGCTCTGGAAACACCATATATTTT. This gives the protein CASRGASSGNTIYF.